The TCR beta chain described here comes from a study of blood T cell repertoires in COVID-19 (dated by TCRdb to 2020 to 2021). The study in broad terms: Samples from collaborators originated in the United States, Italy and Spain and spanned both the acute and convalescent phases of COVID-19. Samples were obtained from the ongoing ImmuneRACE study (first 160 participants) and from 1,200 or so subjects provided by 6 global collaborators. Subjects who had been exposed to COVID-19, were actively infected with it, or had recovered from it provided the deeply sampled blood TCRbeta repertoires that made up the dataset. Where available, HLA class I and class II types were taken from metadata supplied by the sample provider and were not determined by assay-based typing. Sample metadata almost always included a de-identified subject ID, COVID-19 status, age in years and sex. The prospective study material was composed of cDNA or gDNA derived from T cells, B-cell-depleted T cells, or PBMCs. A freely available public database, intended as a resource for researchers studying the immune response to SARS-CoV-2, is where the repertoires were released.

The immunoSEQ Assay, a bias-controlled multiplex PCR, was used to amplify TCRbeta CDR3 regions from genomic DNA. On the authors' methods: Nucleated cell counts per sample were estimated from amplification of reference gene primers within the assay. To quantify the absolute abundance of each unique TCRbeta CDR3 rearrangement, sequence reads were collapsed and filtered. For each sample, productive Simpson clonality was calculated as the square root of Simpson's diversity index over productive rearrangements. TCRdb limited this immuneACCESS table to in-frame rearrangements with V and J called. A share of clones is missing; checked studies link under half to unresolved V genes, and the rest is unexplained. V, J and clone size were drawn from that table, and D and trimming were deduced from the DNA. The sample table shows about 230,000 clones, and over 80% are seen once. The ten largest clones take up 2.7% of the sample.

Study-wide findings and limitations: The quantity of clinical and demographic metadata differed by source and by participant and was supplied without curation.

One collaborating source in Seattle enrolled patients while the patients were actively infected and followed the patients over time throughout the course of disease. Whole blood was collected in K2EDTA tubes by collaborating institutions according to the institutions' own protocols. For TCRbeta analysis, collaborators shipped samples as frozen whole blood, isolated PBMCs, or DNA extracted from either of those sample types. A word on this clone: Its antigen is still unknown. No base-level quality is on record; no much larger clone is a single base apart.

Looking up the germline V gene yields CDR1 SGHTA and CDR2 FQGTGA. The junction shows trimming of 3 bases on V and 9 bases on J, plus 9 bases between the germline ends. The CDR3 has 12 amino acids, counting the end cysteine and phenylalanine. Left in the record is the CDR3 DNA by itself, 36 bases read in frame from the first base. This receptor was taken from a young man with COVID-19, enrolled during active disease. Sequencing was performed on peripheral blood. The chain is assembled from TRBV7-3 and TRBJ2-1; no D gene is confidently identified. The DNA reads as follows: TGTGCCAGCAGCTTCAGTGGTGGTGAGCAGTTCTTC. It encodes CASSFSGGEQFF.